Listed below are T cell receptor beta chains from one sample, sequenced in a study of molecular identifiers for immune sequencing clone quantification. MiXCR was run by TCRdb on the PCR reads, yielding one entry per CDR3 protein. The sample gives over 600,000 distinct CDR3 sequences, 15% to 20% of which show up once; 0.85% is in the top ten. The sequenced sample was naive CD8+ T cells from blood, with Jurkat cell RNA spiked in. The receptors originated from a human donor in good health. Some libraries in this study had Jurkat cell RNA spiked in. Both conserved end residues are part of each CDR3. A D gene is named only where the DNA matches it firmly. The size entry is marked missing in some rows and otherwise reads once, few, many or a size class.

V gene: TRBV6-2/TRBV6-3
D gene: NA
clone size: NA
J gene: TRBJ1-2
CDR3 DNA: TGTGCCAGCAGCCCAGCGTTCGGGGGAGCGGCTGACTATGGCTACACCTTC
CDR3 protein: CASSPAFGGAADYGYTF

V gene: TRBV30
D gene: NA
clone size: many
J gene: TRBJ1-1
CDR3 DNA: TGTGCCTGGATCGGTTTAGGGCGGGAAGCTTTCTTT
CDR3 protein: CAWIGLGREAFF

V gene: TRBV20-1
D gene: NA
clone size: few
J gene: TRBJ1-1
CDR3 DNA: TGCAGTGCTAGGGAGGCGGGCACTGAAGCTTTCTTT
CDR3 protein: CSAREAGTEAFF

V gene: TRBV4-1
D gene: TRBD1
clone size: NA
J gene: TRBJ2-7
CDR3 DNA: TGCACCAGCAGCCACGGACAGGAGTACGAGCAGTACTTC
CDR3 protein: CTSSHGQEYEQYF

V gene: TRBV13
D gene: TRBD1
clone size: NA
J gene: TRBJ2-1
CDR3 DNA: TGTGCCAGCAGCCCTGGACAGGTTCTTGAGCAGTTCTTC
CDR3 protein: CASSPGQVLEQFF

V gene: TRBV28
D gene: NA
clone size: many
J gene: TRBJ2-2
CDR3 DNA: TGTGCCAGCAAAATGTCGAACACCGGGGAGCTGTTTTTT
CDR3 protein: CASKMSNTGELFF

V gene: TRBV28
D gene: NA
clone size: many
J gene: TRBJ1-2
CDR3 DNA: TGTGCCAGCAGTTTGACACAAACGAACTATTATGGCTACACCTTC
CDR3 protein: CASSLTQTNYYGYTF

V gene: TRBV6-5
D gene: TRBD1
clone size: many
J gene: TRBJ1-4
CDR3 DNA: TGTGCCAGCAGTAACGGACAGGGATACGAAAAACTGTTTTTT
CDR3 protein: CASSNGQGYEKLFF

V gene: TRBV13
D gene: NA
clone size: many
J gene: TRBJ1-4
CDR3 DNA: TGTGCCAGCAGCTTAGGAGGGGCTCCTAATGAAAAACTGTTTTTT
CDR3 protein: CASSLGGAPNEKLFF

V gene: TRBV12-3/TRBV12-4
D gene: TRBD2
clone size: many
J gene: TRBJ2-3
CDR3 DNA: TGTGCCAGCAGGGGGCTGGGCGGGGGGGCCGCAGATACGCAGTATTTT
CDR3 protein: CASRGLGGGAADTQYF

V gene: TRBV20-1
D gene: NA
clone size: many
J gene: TRBJ2-3
CDR3 DNA: TGCAGTGCTAGAGTAGAGACTCCTACGCAGTATTTT
CDR3 protein: CSARVETPTQYF

V gene: TRBV12-3/TRBV12-4
D gene: NA
clone size: many
J gene: TRBJ2-5
CDR3 DNA: TGTGCCAGCAGTTTTTGGTCTTCGTGGCAGTTACAAGAGACCCAGTACTTC
CDR3 protein: CASSFWSSWQLQETQYF

V gene: TRBV25-1
D gene: NA
clone size: NA
J gene: TRBJ1-2
CDR3 DNA: TGTGCCAGCAGTGAATTGGGCAGCCCAGCGAGATATGGCTACACCTTC
CDR3 protein: CASSELGSPARYGYTF

V gene: TRBV7-9
D gene: NA
clone size: many
J gene: TRBJ2-5
CDR3 DNA: TGTGCCAGCAGCTTACGTGGGGAAGAGACCCAGTACTTC
CDR3 protein: CASSLRGEETQYF

V gene: TRBV6-5
D gene: TRBD1
clone size: NA
J gene: TRBJ1-6
CDR3 DNA: TGTGCCAGCAGTACCTCCGGGACAGCAGCGAATTCACCCCTCCACTTT
CDR3 protein: CASSTSGTAANSPLHF

V gene: TRBV5-8
D gene: TRBD2
clone size: many
J gene: TRBJ2-1
CDR3 DNA: TGTGCCAGCAGCAGCGGGACTAGCGGGAGCGATGAGCAGTTCTTC
CDR3 protein: CASSSGTSGSDEQFF

V gene: TRBV7-6
D gene: TRBD1
clone size: many
J gene: TRBJ2-7
CDR3 DNA: TGTGCCAGCAGCTTCGGACAGGGGGCTAGCGACGAGCAGTACTTC
CDR3 protein: CASSFGQGASDEQYF

V gene: TRBV27
D gene: TRBD2
clone size: many
J gene: TRBJ2-2
CDR3 DNA: TGTGCCAGCAGTTTAGGGACTAGCGCCGGGGAGCTGTTTTTT
CDR3 protein: CASSLGTSAGELFF

V gene: TRBV14
D gene: TRBD2
clone size: many
J gene: TRBJ2-2
CDR3 DNA: TGTGCCAGCAGCCAAGATCCTATAGCGGGGTACACCGGGGAGCTGTTTTTT
CDR3 protein: CASSQDPIAGYTGELFF

V gene: TRBV27
D gene: NA
clone size: NA
J gene: TRBJ1-1
CDR3 DNA: TGTGCCAGCAGTTGGGGGGCCTTTGGAACGGCTGAAGCTTTCTTT
CDR3 protein: CASSWGAFGTAEAFF

V gene: TRBV27
D gene: NA
clone size: NA
J gene: TRBJ1-1
CDR3 DNA: TGTGCCAGCAGCATCGACACTAGCACTGAAGCTTTCTTT
CDR3 protein: CASSIDTSTEAFF

V gene: TRBV20-1
D gene: NA
clone size: many
J gene: TRBJ2-1
CDR3 DNA: TGCAGTGCTAGAGAGGAGGCATCCTACAATGAGCAGTTCTTC
CDR3 protein: CSAREEASYNEQFF

V gene: TRBV6-5
D gene: NA
clone size: few
J gene: TRBJ2-5
CDR3 DNA: TGTGCCAGCAGTTACTCTCAGAATTCCCAAGAGACCCAGTACTTC
CDR3 protein: CASSYSQNSQETQYF

V gene: TRBV7-9
D gene: TRBD1
clone size: many
J gene: TRBJ2-7
CDR3 DNA: TGTGCCAGCAGCTTCAACTCCGGGACAGGGCCCTTTCTAAGCTCCTACGAGCAGTACTTC
CDR3 protein: CASSFNSGTGPFLSSYEQYF

V gene: TRBV20-1
D gene: NA
clone size: NA
J gene: TRBJ1-6
CDR3 DNA: TGCAGTGCTAGCGGGGGGGCACTCTATAATTCACCCCTCCACTTT
CDR3 protein: CSASGGALYNSPLHF

V gene: TRBV6-2/TRBV6-3
D gene: NA
clone size: NA
J gene: TRBJ1-1
CDR3 DNA: TGTGCCAGCAGTTACTTTCCGGTTATGAGCACTGAAGCTTTCTTT
CDR3 protein: CASSYFPVMSTEAFF

V gene: TRBV13
D gene: NA
clone size: few
J gene: TRBJ2-7
CDR3 DNA: TGTGCCAGCAGCTTAGCGGATATCCTATCATCAGGGCCTAGTTCCTACGAGCAGTACTTC
CDR3 protein: CASSLADILSSGPSSYEQYF

V gene: TRBV14
D gene: NA
clone size: many
J gene: TRBJ2-5
CDR3 DNA: TGTGCCAGCAGCCAAGATGGCCCAATGAGGATGGAGACCCAGTACTTC
CDR3 protein: CASSQDGPMRMETQYF

V gene: TRBV5-6
D gene: TRBD1
clone size: many
J gene: TRBJ1-5
CDR3 DNA: TGTGCCAGCAGCTCAAACCGCCGGGACAGGGAGAATGGCAATCAGCCCCAGCATTTT
CDR3 protein: CASSSNRRDRENGNQPQHF

V gene: TRBV29-1
D gene: NA
clone size: many
J gene: TRBJ2-2
CDR3 DNA: TGCAGCGTGCTACAGCGCGGAGAGCTGTTTTTT
CDR3 protein: CSVLQRGELFF

V gene: TRBV6-2/TRBV6-3
D gene: NA
clone size: many
J gene: TRBJ2-5
CDR3 DNA: TGTGCCAGCAGTTACTCGAGTGTCTACCAAGAGACCCAGTACTTC
CDR3 protein: CASSYSSVYQETQYF

V gene: TRBV6-2/TRBV6-3
D gene: NA
clone size: many
J gene: TRBJ2-6
CDR3 DNA: TGTGCCAGCAGACACGGAAGGACACCTGGGGCCAACGTCCTGACTTTC
CDR3 protein: CASRHGRTPGANVLTF

V gene: TRBV6-5
D gene: TRBD1
clone size: NA
J gene: TRBJ1-1
CDR3 DNA: TGTGCCAGCAGACAAAAAAAGGATATTGGACAGGGGGCGGCTGAAGCTTTCTTT
CDR3 protein: CASRQKKDIGQGAAEAFF

V gene: TRBV4-2
D gene: TRBD2
clone size: few
J gene: TRBJ2-5
CDR3 DNA: TGTGCCAGCAGCCAAGAGTTGGGAGGGCCACAAGAGACCCAGTACTTC
CDR3 protein: CASSQELGGPQETQYF

V gene: TRBV4-2
D gene: TRBD2
clone size: many
J gene: TRBJ2-3
CDR3 DNA: TGTGCCAGCAGCCTCGGACTAGCGGGAGAGATTAGCACAGATACGCAGTATTTT
CDR3 protein: CASSLGLAGEISTDTQYF

V gene: TRBV4-3
D gene: NA
clone size: many
J gene: TRBJ2-3
CDR3 DNA: TGCGCCAGCAGCCAAGATAACAGGCCCGTAACAGATACGCAGTATTTT
CDR3 protein: CASSQDNRPVTDTQYF

V gene: TRBV19
D gene: TRBD2
clone size: many
J gene: TRBJ2-5
CDR3 DNA: TGTGCCAGTAGTCCAGGAGGACTAGCGGGATGGGGGACCCAGTACTTC
CDR3 protein: CASSPGGLAGWGTQYF

V gene: TRBV2
D gene: TRBD1
clone size: many
J gene: TRBJ1-5
CDR3 DNA: TGTGCCAGCAGTGATGAAGGGACAGAGATTAGCAATCAGCCCCAGCATTTT
CDR3 protein: CASSDEGTEISNQPQHF

V gene: TRBV20-1
D gene: TRBD1
clone size: NA
J gene: TRBJ2-7
CDR3 DNA: TGCAGTGCTAGATGGAGCCAGGGGGCGGGGGAGCAGTACTTC
CDR3 protein: CSARWSQGAGEQYF